The rows below give T cell receptor beta chains drawn from one sample of a study of T cells in Graves' hyperthyroidism and ophthalmopathy. TCRdb redid the calling of the multiplex PCR reads with MiXCR, one entry per CDR3 protein. The sample yields a few hundred thousand distinct CDR3 sequences, about 20% seen once. Sequencing was carried out using blood. The receptors stem from a woman under 30 with Graves' hyperthyroidism. Each CDR3 is given without its conserved first and last residue.

CDR3 length	V gene	J gene	CDR3 protein
12	TRBV11-2	TRBJ1-2	ASSLVQGTYGYT
12	TRBV12-3/TRBV12-4	TRBJ2-7	ASSSGTSGGEQY
12	TRBV5-6	TRBJ2-7	ASSLGAGSYEQY
14	TRBV12-3/TRBV12-4	TRBJ1-5	ASSLAGGRRNQPQH
13	TRBV20-1	TRBJ2-7	SAEIQGDRSYEQY
11	TRBV7-3	TRBJ2-2	ASSLTVPGELF
11	TRBV12-3/TRBV12-4	TRBJ1-2	ASSLTGGWGYT
17	TRBV5-1	TRBJ1-3	ASSSRGLVQGAAGNTIY
13	TRBV7-3	TRBJ1-5	ASSLSDQVNQPQH
11	TRBV6-1	TRBJ2-4	ASIWGISGIQY
13	TRBV20-1	TRBJ1-1	SARARGNGNTEAF
13	TRBV7-9	TRBJ1-5	ASSLGGQVDQPQH
11	TRBV20-1	TRBJ2-7	SARDGRSYEQY
17	TRBV11-2	TRBJ1-1	ASSDRLGTGTGDVTEAF
13	TRBV4-1	TRBJ2-4	ASSQDRGVQNIKY
16	TRBV13	TRBJ2-7	ASSSIGLAGGGSYEQY
14	TRBV15	TRBJ2-5	ATRSGAGGVQETQY
12	TRBV7-9	TRBJ1-5	ASSLQGYHQPQH
13	TRBV6-1	TRBJ1-1	ASNGQGTPNTEAF
10	TRBV20-1	TRBJ2-5	SARDGVETQY
14	TRBV7-8	TRBJ1-5	ASSSYRVPANQPQH
10	TRBV14	TRBJ2-5	GSSQAEETQY
13	TRBV7-4	TRBJ1-2	ASSQVVPGAYGYT
12	TRBV27	TRBJ2-7	ASSLRGDRGEQY
13	TRBV5-6	TRBJ1-1	ASSSRPEENTEAF
12	TRBV2	TRBJ1-5	ASSVQPSNQPQH
12	TRBV12-3/TRBV12-4	TRBJ2-2	ASSPNLGIGELF
10	TRBV7-2	TRBJ2-7	ASSSYGYEQY
11	TRBV5-1	TRBJ1-2	ASSFGTGNGYT
12	TRBV6-1	TRBJ2-5	ASRHSGSGETQY
11	TRBV20-1	TRBJ2-7	SAPFTGDYEQY
12	TRBV7-9	TRBJ1-1	ASSLAGTLYEAF
11	TRBV7-8	TRBJ1-1	ASSPRRNTEAF
12	TRBV6-1	TRBJ2-7	ASGRQGALYEQY
11	TRBV9	TRBJ1-5	ASSVGNNQPQH
10	TRBV28	TRBJ2-7	ASSSDRDEQY
15	TRBV28	TRBJ2-5	ASSPRDLLASKETQY
13	TRBV11-2	TRBJ1-2	ASSLDPQGNYGYT
13	TRBV18	TRBJ1-2	ASSPPGQGAHGYT
12	TRBV7-8	TRBJ1-2	ASSLVDGIYGYT
11	TRBV2	TRBJ2-7	AIGTSGTDEQY
14	TRBV5-1	TRBJ2-5	ASSTRTSGGQETQY
11	TRBV30	TRBJ1-5	AWKGGPSGPQH
9	TRBV5-5	TRBJ2-7	ASSLGLKQY
12	TRBV2	TRBJ1-5	AISTGYGNQPQH
13	TRBV7-9	TRBJ2-5	ASSYYRTGQETQY
12	TRBV2	TRBJ1-5	ASRLVTGRGPQH
11	TRBV20-1	TRBJ2-7	SAREAPRNEQY
12	TRBV2	TRBJ2-5	ASTSGGRQETQY
11	TRBV6-1	TRBJ1-1	ASSGAGNTEAF
13	TRBV12-3/TRBV12-4	TRBJ1-1	ASRKQGAVGTEAF
13	TRBV2	TRBJ1-2	ASSETGQGIYGYT
15	TRBV11-2	TRBJ1-2	ASSSPKGAIRNYGYT
14	TRBV4-1	TRBJ1-1	ASSQRHRQMNTEAF
7	TRBV20-1	TRBJ2-5	SAGGTQY